Listed below are T cell receptor beta chains from one sample, sequenced in a study of hypomethylating agent response in myelodysplastic syndrome. Libraries were prepared by immunoSEQ multiplex PCR; TCRdb keeps only in-frame clonotypes and omits some of them. The sample shows 4,500 to 7,000 clones, over 80% of them seen only once. This sample comprised bone marrow, obtained before or after starting hypomethylating agent treatment for myelodysplastic syndrome (not recorded which). These receptors all stem from a human donor with myelodysplastic syndrome. CDR3s leave out the opening cysteine and the closing phenylalanine or tryptophan.

cdr3_aa j_call v_call
ASSTDSLNGEAF TRBJ1-1 TRBV2
ASSLGQATDTQY TRBJ2-3 TRBV7-2
ASSSGTGTNYGYT TRBJ1-2 TRBV13
ASSLEQGLFGNTIY TRBJ1-3 TRBV5-1
ASSLSNDYEQY TRBJ2-7 TRBV28
ASSLETTSYNEQF TRBJ2-1 TRBV7-8
SVEGTGEYEQY TRBJ2-7 TRBV29-1
ASSSHSLYEQY TRBJ2-7 TRBV9
ASRPGRDYNEQF TRBJ2-1 TRBV2
ASSLAGAGGYEQY TRBJ2-7 TRBV5-4
ASSLEGGYLSEAF TRBJ1-1 TRBV5-4
AITGVKTDTQY TRBJ2-3 TRBV10-3
ASSWETEQF TRBJ2-1 TRBV5-6
ASSPRGDRDYGYT TRBJ1-2 TRBV5-4
ASSSRTGANTEAF TRBJ1-1 TRBV2
ASRITARDTYSGANVLT TRBJ2-6 TRBV2
ASSIEGYTEAF TRBJ1-1 TRBV19
ASSHGSYEQY TRBJ2-7 TRBV7-2
ASSLEVGQRYEQY TRBJ2-7 TRBV5-4
ASSLGGQFSYT TRBJ1-2 TRBV7-9
ASSESIGRGNTEAF TRBJ1-1 TRBV10-1
ASSLGQLETQY TRBJ2-5 TRBV27
ASSPGTGGENEQY TRBJ2-7 TRBV7-7
ASSLGQGDTGELF TRBJ2-2 TRBV11-3
AWEGGYGQPQH TRBJ1-5 TRBV30
ASSPHTGNYEQY TRBJ2-7 TRBV27
ASSRDRGNTEAF TRBJ1-1 TRBV18
ASSLGPQAYEQY TRBJ2-7 TRBV5-1
ASSQDLGASGNTIY TRBJ1-3 TRBV4-3
ANSIGGTEAF TRBJ1-1 TRBV19
ASSAQGGYEQY TRBJ2-7 TRBV18
ASSSNSGGSYNEQF TRBJ2-1 TRBV5-1
ASSELSGNTGELF TRBJ2-2 TRBV25-1
ASSITGSGDARDTQY TRBJ2-3 TRBV19
ASSQYSTGELF TRBJ2-2 TRBV4-1
SATGQGGEQY TRBJ2-7 TRBV29-1
ASSSTGPGYNEQF TRBJ2-1 TRBV7-9
ASSSINNNEQF TRBJ2-1 TRBV18
ASSQDLKEGLLSFQQY TRBJ2-7 TRBV4-3
ASSVITGELF TRBJ2-2 TRBV2
ASSQDRIKILGQDYEQY - TRBV4-2
ASSLIMGDEQF TRBJ2-1 TRBV7-9
ASSDPGRGTDTQY TRBJ2-3 TRBV6-6
ASSSYLYGYT TRBJ1-2 TRBV6-1
ASSRDGDSLEQY TRBJ2-7 TRBV5-1
ASSHGSYEQY - TRBV7-2
SAWRFDEAF TRBJ1-1 TRBV20-1
ASSLAAGNTEAF TRBJ1-1 TRBV5-1
ASSSTGTGDNEQF TRBJ2-1 TRBV11-2
ASSPGGERNQPQH TRBJ1-5 TRBV9
ASSPMDGGLGPQH TRBJ1-5 TRBV18
ASMGSNEKLF TRBJ1-4 TRBV6-5
ASTSTDTQY TRBJ2-3 TRBV19